A single sample is the source of the 24 T cell receptor beta chains below, sequenced in a study of T cells expressing NK-cell markers. Reanalyzing the 5' RACE reads, TCRdb keeps one entry per CDR3 protein, without DNA. This sample's clone table lists 300,000 to 450,000 distinct CDR3 sequences. The material sequenced was blood T cells: a sorted CD56 or NKG2C T cell subset, CD4+ or CD8+ T cells, or bulk PBMC T cells (not recorded which). The source is a man aged 18-75 years in good health.

The rearrangement uses TRBV6-1 and TRBJ2-1. The CDR3 spans 12 residues. Germline CDR1 is MNHNS and CDR2 is SASEGT. CDR3 sequence reads: CASSEPRNEQFF.

The rearrangement uses TRBV28 and TRBJ2-1; TCRdb selects TRBD1, and the lack of DNA leaves this call unchecked. Germline V gives CDR1 MDHEN, CDR2 SYDVKM. The CDR3 loop spans 15 amino acids. The CDR3 spells CASSSRNRVYNEQFF.

This chain connects TRBV20-1 to TRBJ2-1; TCRdb reports TRBD1, a call that lacks DNA to check it against. This CDR3 region has 15 residues. CDR1 and CDR2 from the germline V gene are DFQATT and SNEGSKA (reference sequence). CDR3 sequence reads: CSADGQGGPYNEQFF.

The chain uses TRBV21-1 and TRBJ2-2. TRBV21-1 is assigned pseudogene status. There are 14 residues in the CDR3. The CDR3 loop is CASSKRANTGELFF.

The V call is TRBV11-1, the J call TRBJ2-1; TCRdb indicates TRBD1, and absent DNA this call remains unverified. The V gene's germline CDR1 is SGHAT and CDR2 FQDESV (reference sequence). CDR3 size: 17 residues. The CDR3 loop is CASSHTVRQGRGNEQFF.

This chain links TRBV10-3 with TRBJ2-7; without DNA, the TCRdb call of TRBD1 cannot be checked. This CDR3 has 13 residues. CDR1 is ENHRY, CDR2 SYGVKD, per germline. The chain's CDR3 is CAITWQGAGEQYF.

The chain employs TRBV7-9 and TRBJ1-5; the D call of TRBD1 rests on TCRdb alone, since no DNA is present to check it. This CDR3 is 15 amino acids long. From germline, CDR1 is SEHNR and CDR2 FQNEAQ (reference sequence). This CDR3 reads CASSSDRASNQPQHF.

This sequence joins TRBV18 and TRBJ1-6; without DNA, the TCRdb call of TRBD1 cannot be checked. The CDR3 consists of 18 residues. Germline V gene lookup returns CDR1 KGHSH and CDR2 LQKENI. CDR3 region: CASSATAGTGAFRQPLHF.

The genes are TRBV28 and TRBJ2-3; the D call of TRBD2 rests on TCRdb alone, since no DNA is present to check it. Germline V gene data show CDR1 as MDHEN and CDR2 as SYDVKM. This CDR3 is 13 amino acids long. Here the CDR3 reads CAIWGPGTDTQYF.

The chain combines TRBV6-1 with TRBJ2-4; TCRdb indicates TRBD1, and absent DNA this call remains unverified. CDR1 and CDR2 from the germline V gene are MNHNS and SASEGT. The CDR3 extends over 15 amino acids. The CDR3 loop reads CASSEAHSRVDIQYF.

V usage is TRBV24-1 and J usage is TRBJ2-2; the D gene TCRdb calls, TRBD2, cannot be checked with no DNA. The CDR3 length is 18 residues. Germline CDR1 KGHDR, CDR2 SFDVKD. The CDR3 protein is CATSAKILAGENTGELFF.

This chain links TRBV13 with TRBJ2-7; TCRdb's D gene call, TRBD1, goes unchecked for lack of DNA. The CDR3 is 16 amino acids. The germline gives CDR1 PRHDT, CDR2 FYEKMQ (reference sequence). The CDR3 spells CASSFAGTGARYEQYF.

J is TRBJ1-2 and V is TRBV20-1. This CDR3 has 15 residues. CDR1 DFQATT and CDR2 SNEGSKA come from the germline V gene (reference sequence). The CDR3 sequence is CSAADLHGLAYGYTF.

This chain links TRBV2 with TRBJ1-6; lacking DNA, the TRBD1 call made by TCRdb goes unchecked. There are 15 residues in the CDR3. Germline CDR1 reads SNHLY; CDR2 reads FYNNEI. Here the CDR3 reads CASTATTGWASPLHF.

The chain has TRBV2 and TRBJ1-6; TCRdb's assignment of TRBD1 cannot be checked, as there is no DNA. Germline V CDR1 and CDR2: SNHLY, FYNNEI. This CDR3 region has 14 residues. CDR3 in amino acids: CASRGQGRDSPLHF.

The chain combines TRBV19 with TRBJ2-1; the D gene TCRdb calls, TRBD2, cannot be checked with no DNA. Germline V gives CDR1 LNHDA, CDR2 SQIVND (reference sequence). This CDR3 is 16 amino acids long. CDR3 protein: CASTSRRTGSYNEQFF.

The genes are TRBV27 and TRBJ1-5; TCRdb's assignment of TRBD1 cannot be checked, as there is no DNA. Germline-derived CDR1 and CDR2 are MNHEY and SMNVEV (reference sequence). The CDR3 loop spans 16 amino acids. CDR3 protein: CASSPADRGDNQPQHF.

The J gene is TRBJ2-3, the V gene TRBV18; TCRdb reports TRBD1, a call that lacks DNA to check it against. The CDR3 runs to 15 residues. The V gene's germline CDR1 is KGHSH and CDR2 LQKENI. CDR3 residues: CASSRPGTYTDTQYF.

The chain has TRBV11-2 and TRBJ2-2. The CDR3 totals 15 residues. CDR1 and CDR2 from the germline V gene are SGHAT and FQNNGV. The CDR3 reads CASSWTVLNTGELFF.

The chain links TRBV6-2 or TRBV6-3 to TRBJ2-3; without DNA, the TCRdb call of TRBD2 cannot be checked. The CDR3 runs 16 residues. From germline, CDR1 is MNHEY and CDR2 SVGEGT. The CDR3 protein is CASSTRTSGPSDTQYF.

This chain connects TRBV5-1 to TRBJ2-2; lacking DNA, the TRBD1 call made by TCRdb goes unchecked. The germline V gene has CDR1 SGHRS and CDR2 YFSETQ. There are 17 residues in the CDR3. The CDR3 sequence: CASRPTGGETRTGELFF.

J is TRBJ2-3 and V is TRBV15. CDR3 size: 13 residues. The germline V gene has CDR1 LNHNV and CDR2 YYDKDF (reference sequence). CDR3 loop: CATEDTSTDTQYF.

The chain has TRBV20-1 and TRBJ2-3; TCRdb gives TRBD2 as the D gene, but with no DNA this cannot be confirmed. Germline V gene lookup returns CDR1 DFQATT and CDR2 SNEGSKA (reference sequence). The CDR3 has 16 residues. CDR3 residues: CSASGSHGDLTDTQYF.

V usage is TRBV12-3 or TRBV12-4 and J usage is TRBJ2-3; the D call of TRBD1 rests on TCRdb alone, since no DNA is present to check it. CDR3 length: 15 residues. The CDR3 loop reads CASSSPGTGADTQYF.